This entry features one TCR beta chain sequence. The sample originates from a study of blood T cell repertoires in COVID-19. Study context: Sample material is recorded as cDNA or gDNA derived from T cells, B-cell-depleted T cells, or PBMCs.

In the original workflow: Amplification with reference gene primers provided the estimates of nucleated cell counts. The table came from immunoSEQ multiplex PCR; TCRdb's copy has only in-frame clones and leaves some out. Clone size and V and J calls were adopted from that table, with D and trimming inferred from the DNA. This table has about 84,000 clones, about 96% appearing once. V gave up 8 bases and J gave up 3 bases; unmatched junction bases: 12. The CDR3 length is 15 residues. The germline CDR1 and CDR2 sequences are LNHDA and SQIVND (reference sequence). The TCR originated in a human donor with active COVID-19. The donor label of this sample is uncertain. The sample taken for sequencing was peripheral blood. The chain combines TRBV19 with TRBJ1-2; 7 bases line up with TRBD1. The CDR3 protein is CASSGGRRFDYGYTF. The CDR3, as DNA: TGTGCCAGTTCAGGGGGGCGCAGGTTTGACTATGGCTACACCTTC.